Sequencing of this T cell receptor (beta chain) was carried out in a study of blood T cell repertoires in COVID-19. For the study at large: PBMCs, B-cell-depleted T cells, or T cells were the source of the cDNA or gDNA that made up the material.

Assay used: immunoSEQ multiplex PCR; TCRdb lists only in-frame clones, some missing. The data show about 250,000 clones, with approximately 86% seen just once and around 1.5% held by the top ten. What was sequenced was peripheral blood. The sequence derives from a woman in her fifties or sixties who had recovered from COVID-19.

The CDR3 sequence: CAIRGTYGYTF. The CDR3 DNA is TGTGCCATCAGGGGGACCTATGGCTACACCTTC. J is TRBJ1-2 and V is TRBV19; 7 nucleotides line up with TRBD1. J gave up 4 bases and V 10 bases, and 3 bases lay outside the gene matches. Germline values: CDR1 LNHDA, CDR2 SQIVND (reference sequence). The CDR3 sequence is 11 residues long.